What follows is one TCR beta chain and its context. Its antigen is undetermined. Time point indicated: cycle 4 day 1 (C4D1), after 6 weeks of nivolumab. Every one of the patients relapsed after autologous stem cell transplantation (brentuximab vedotin exposure was variable). Clones were read by immunoSEQ multiplex PCR, and TCRdb kept only the in-frame ones, dropping some. In the table there are some 19,000 clones, over 65% of which are singletons. V shed 10 bases, J shed 3 bases, and the junction held 9 bases outside the gene matches. CDR1 is ENHRY, CDR2 SYGVKD, per germline. This CDR3 region has 14 residues. The data originate from a study of PD-1 blockade in classical Hodgkin lymphoma. Across the study: Patients got intravenous nivolumab 3 mg/kg every 2 weeks. Study findings and constraints: At baseline, newly diagnosed patients reportedly showed less TCR diversity than healthy donors.

This receptor was obtained from a human donor with classical Hodgkin lymphoma. The J gene is TRBJ2-3, the V gene TRBV10-3; 8 nucleotides line up with TRBD2. The sample consisted of peripheral blood mononuclear cells (PBMCs), taken before the fourth cycle of nivolumab. The CDR3 DNA follows: TGTGCCACAACAGCGGGAGTGGAGACAGATACGCAGTATTTT. Residues: CATTAGVETDTQYF.